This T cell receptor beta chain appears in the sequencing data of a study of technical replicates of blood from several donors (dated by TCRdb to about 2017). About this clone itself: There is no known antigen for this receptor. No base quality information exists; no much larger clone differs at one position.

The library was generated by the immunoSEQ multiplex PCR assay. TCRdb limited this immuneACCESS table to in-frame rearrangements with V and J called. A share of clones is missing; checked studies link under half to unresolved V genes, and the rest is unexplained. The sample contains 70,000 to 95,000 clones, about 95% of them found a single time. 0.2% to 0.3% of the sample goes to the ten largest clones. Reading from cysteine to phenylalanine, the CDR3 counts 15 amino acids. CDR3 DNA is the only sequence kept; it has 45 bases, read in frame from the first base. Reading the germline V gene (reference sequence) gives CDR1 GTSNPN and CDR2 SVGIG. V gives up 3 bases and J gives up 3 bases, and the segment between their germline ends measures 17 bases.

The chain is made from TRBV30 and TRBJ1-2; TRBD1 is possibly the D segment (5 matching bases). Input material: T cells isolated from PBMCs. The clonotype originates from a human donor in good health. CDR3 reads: CAWSTRGTVHYGYTF. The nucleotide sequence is TGTGCCTGGAGCACGCGGGGGACGGTACACTATGGCTACACCTTC. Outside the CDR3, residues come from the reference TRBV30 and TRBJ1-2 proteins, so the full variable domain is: SQTIHQWPATLVQPVGSPLSLECTVEGTSNPNLYWYRQAAGRGLQLLFYSVGIGQISSEVPQNLSASRPQDRQFILSSKKLLLSDSGFYLCAWSTRGTVHYGYTFGSGTRLTVV.